Shown below are 10 T cell receptor beta chains from a single sample sequenced in a study of vaccination effects on CD4 cells after COVID-19. Sequencing followed a ViraFEST assay step that expanded antigen-specific CD4+ T cells with viral peptide pools. Following a roughly 11-day culture, CD4+ T cells were purified. Vaccinees lacked prior SARS-CoV-2 infection and tested negative for nucleocapsid antibodies. These TCRs are of unknown antigen specificity. The data were produced by immunoSEQ multiplex PCR, yet TCRdb's version contains in-frame clones alone and is incomplete. The repertoire consists of just under 65,000 clones, with about 80% occurring once and the leading ten covering 3% to 4%. The source material was CD4+ T cells from PBMCs cultured with HCoV-OC43 spike peptides, sampled before COVID-19 vaccination. Subset here: HCoV-OC43 spike overlapping peptide pool stimulation. Source of these receptors: a human donor who received a COVID-19 vaccine.

The V gene is TRBV6-2 or TRBV6-3, the J gene TRBJ2-7, with unresolved D. The CDR3 has 11 residues. In germline, CDR1 is MNHEY, CDR2 SVGEGT. V was cut by 5 bases and J by 4 bases, with 6 bases left in between. CDR3 residues: CASSDEYEQYV. The CDR3 nucleotides read TGTGCCAGCAGTGACGAATACGAGCAGTACGTC.

The chain is built from TRBV5-5 and TRBJ2-3, with D possibly being TRBD2 (6 bases). Germline lookup yields CDR1 SGHKS and CDR2 YYEKEE (reference sequence). V was clipped by 6 bases and J by 2 bases, with 10 bases between them. This CDR3 comprises 13 residues. The CDR3 DNA reads TGTGCCAGCATGGAGGGACCCACAGATACGCAGTATTTT. Translating gives CASMEGPTDTQYF.

The V and J genes are TRBV18 and TRBJ1-4; D is ambiguous. Trimming stripped 3 bases from V and 0 bases from J, with 5 bases between. CDR1 is KGHSH, CDR2 LQKENI, per germline. The CDR3 length is 14 residues. Here the CDR3 DNA reads TGTGCCAGCTCACCGACATCAACTAATGAAAAACTGTTTTTT. Encoded protein: CASSPTSTNEKLFF. Variable domain in full (rest from reference TRBV18 and TRBJ1-4): NAGVMQNPRHLVRRRGQEARLRCSPMKGHSHVYWYRQLPEEGLKFMVYLQKENIIDESGMPKERFSAEFPKEGPSILRIQQVVRGDSAAYFCASSPTSTNEKLFFGSGTQLSVL.

In its sample, this clone was seen a few times. The V gene is TRBV6-1, the J gene TRBJ1-1; no definite D call. CDR1 MNHNS and CDR2 SASEGT come from the germline V gene. With 0 bases removed from V and 0 bases from J, the gap between germline ends came to 2 bases. The CDR3 loop spans 13 amino acids. CDR3 residues: CASSEAMNTEAFF. The DNA of the CDR3 is TGTGCCAGCAGTGAAGCGATGAACACTGAAGCTTTCTTT.

The chain is built from TRBV20-1 and TRBJ2-7; 8 positions match TRBD1. V was pared by 5 bases and J by 7 bases, with 4 bases of the junction left unmatched. Germline V gene sequence: CDR1 DFQATT, CDR2 SNEGSKA (reference sequence). CDR3 length equals 11 residues. CDR3 in amino acids: CSAWTGREQYV. The CDR3 DNA reads as TGCAGTGCTTGGACAGGGAGAGAGCAGTACGTC.

This clone was observed a single time. The rearrangement uses TRBV5-4 and TRBJ1-2; D not certain. Germline assignment: CDR1 SGHNT and CDR2 YYREEE (reference sequence). The germline V and J ends were trimmed by 0 bases and 7 bases, with 7 bases remaining between them. The CDR3 totals 12 residues. The DNA of the CDR3 is TGTGCCAGCAGCTTGGTAGGTTTTGGCTACACCTTC. Its protein product is CASSLVGFGYTF.

This clone was detected a few times. V is TRBV11-2 and J is TRBJ1-4; tentative D call: TRBD1 (5 bases). Trimming cost V 3 bases and J 8 bases, with 16 bases left between them. The CDR3 is 15 residues long. Looked up from germline, CDR1 is SGHAT and CDR2 is FQNNGV. The CDR3 here is CASSFRPGKGEKLFF. Written as DNA, the CDR3 is TGTGCCAGCAGCTTTAGACCCGGGAAGGGGGAAAAACTGTTTTTT. The full variable domain, rest sourced from reference TRBV11-2 and TRBJ1-4, is EAGVAQSPRYKIIEKRQSVAFWCNPISGHATLYWYQQILGQGPKLLIQFQNNGVVDDSQLPKDRFSAERLKGVDSTLKIQPAKLEDSAVYLCASSFRPGKGEKLFFGSGTQLSVL.

V and J are TRBV28 and TRBJ1-1; D not resolved. Trimming stripped 3 bases from V and 1 base from J, with 6 bases between. The CDR3 length is 13 residues. Germline V gene data show CDR1 as MDHEN and CDR2 as SYDVKM. CDR3 region: CASSFQSNTEAFF. For the CDR3, the DNA is TGTGCCAGCAGTTTTCAGTCGAACACTGAAGCTTTCTTT.

This chain joins TRBV4-1 and TRBJ1-3; weak D call: TRBD1 (5 bases). V dropped 2 bases and J dropped 0 bases, with 14 bases sitting between them. CDR3 size: 17 residues. Germline V lookup: CDR1 MGHRA, CDR2 YSYEKL. The CDR3 DNA sequence: TGCGCCAGCAGCCAAATGGACATGGGGTTCTCTGGAAACACCATATATTTT. Amino acid sequence: CASSQMDMGFSGNTIYF.

This chain uses TRBV18 with TRBJ1-2; no clear D gene. CDR1 KGHSH and CDR2 LQKENI come from the germline V gene. The ends were cut back, 3 bases at V and 5 bases at J, with 16 bases in the middle. The CDR3 is made up of 15 amino acids. The CDR3 loop is CASSPQDGSLYGYTF. The CDR3 DNA follows: TGTGCCAGCTCACCTCAGGACGGTTCCCTTTATGGCTACACCTTC.